The 17 T cell receptor beta chains in this list originate from one sample, sequenced in a study of blood T cells in healthy people across ages. Primed by a sample-barcoded 5' primer and a J-beta primer mix, a second PCR proceeded for roughly 6 to 12 cycles. TCRdb re-called the 5' RACE reads through MiXCR, storing one row per CDR3 protein. Of 780,000 or so distinct CDR3 sequences in the sample, just over 55% were seen once. The sample taken for sequencing was blood. These receptors all come from a man aged 40-49 years in good health.

V and J are TRBV20-1 and TRBJ2-5; 7 nucleotides match TRBD1. CDR3 length: 13 amino acids. After removal of 2 bases from V and 5 bases from J, the junction contained 5 bases not matched to a gene. The germline CDR1 and CDR2 sequences are DFQATT and SNEGSKA (reference sequence). This chain's CDR3 is CSARFGTEETQYF. The CDR3, as DNA: TGCAGTGCTAGATTTGGGACAGAGGAGACCCAGTACTTC.

On this clonotype itself: A much larger clone is a single base away; this may be a read error. The rearrangement joins TRBV20-1 to TRBJ2-3; 8 bases align to TRBD1. CDR1 is DFQATT and CDR2 is SNEGSKA in the germline V gene (reference sequence). The CDR3 has 18 amino acids. Trimming removed 3 bases from V and 1 base from J; junction bases left unmatched: 15. The CDR3 reads CSARTLSGAGGGTDTQYF. The CDR3 coding sequence is TGCAGTGCTAGGACCCTATCCGGGGCAGGGGGCGGCACAGATACGCAGTATTTT.

This clonotype showed up just a few times. This chain uses TRBV5-1 with TRBJ2-5, with unresolved D. Germline values: CDR1 SGHRS, CDR2 YFSETQ. The CDR3 totals 12 residues. Trimming removed 2 bases from V and 2 bases from J, with 4 bases in between. The CDR3 protein is CASSFAQETQYF. Here the CDR3 DNA reads TGCGCCAGCAGCTTTGCTCAAGAGACCCAGTACTTC.

J is TRBJ2-7 and V is TRBV5-1; 9 bases match TRBD1. The CDR3 has 14 amino acids. The germline V gene has CDR1 SGHRS and CDR2 YFSETQ. J gave up 3 bases and V 4 bases, and 5 bases lay outside the gene matches. The CDR3, as DNA: TGCGCCAGCAGCCCAGGACAGGGGAACTACGAGCAGTACTTC. It translates to CASSPGQGNYEQYF.

The J gene is TRBJ1-6, the V gene TRBV20-1; 8 bases align to TRBD1. Unmatched junction bases numbered 8, after V lost 6 bases and J lost 7 bases. Germline V CDR1 and CDR2: DFQATT, SNEGSKA (reference sequence). The CDR3 runs 14 residues. DNA for the CDR3: TGCAGTGCCGGAGGGACAGGACCCAATTCACCCCTCCACTTT. Protein product: CSAGGTGPNSPLHF.

This clonotype was seen just once. The chain uses TRBV7-2 and TRBJ1-4; D call uncertain. In germline, CDR1 is SGHTA, CDR2 FQGNSA. V was trimmed by 5 bases and J by 1 base, leaving 8 bases between them. CDR3 length equals 14 residues. The CDR3 loop is CASSVPLTNEKLFF. The CDR3 region has the DNA TGTGCCAGCAGCGTGCCCCTAACTAATGAAAAACTGTTTTTT.

The J gene is TRBJ1-4, the V gene TRBV9, with unresolved D. CDR3 length: 14 residues. Trimming removed 3 bases from V and 0 bases from J, with 6 bases in between. CDR1 is SGDLS and CDR2 is YYNGEE in the germline V gene. The CDR3 nucleotides read TGTGCCAGCAGCGACCCCGCAACTAATGAAAAACTGTTTTTT. This sequence encodes CASSDPATNEKLFF.

This clonotype has just a few counts. The gene calls are TRBV9 and TRBJ2-3, with D possibly TRBD2 on 6 matching bases. Germline values: CDR1 SGDLS, CDR2 YYNGEE. The germline V and J ends were trimmed by 0 bases and 5 bases, with 16 bases remaining between them. The CDR3 extends over 16 amino acids. The DNA of the CDR3 is TGTGCCAGCAGCGTAGCCCATACTAGCTTGGGAGATACGCAGTATTTT. It codes for CASSVAHTSLGDTQYF.

This clonotype was seen a handful of times. The chain couples TRBV7-9 to TRBJ2-1; TRBD2 aligns across 7 bases. From germline, CDR1 is SEHNR and CDR2 FQNEAQ (reference sequence). J lost 4 bases, V lost 5 bases, and 14 bases had no gene match. The CDR3 runs 17 residues. The CDR3 coding sequence is TGTGCCAGCAGCCCACGCGGGGGAGCACCCTCTTACAATGAGCAGTTCTTC. Its protein is CASSPRGGAPSYNEQFF.

The rearrangement links TRBV20-1 to TRBJ2-5; D not certain. In germline, CDR1 is DFQATT, CDR2 SNEGSKA (reference sequence). V was shortened by 2 bases and J by 2 bases, with 15 bases between the two germline ends. There are 15 residues in the CDR3. The CDR3 spells CSARLRGILQETQYF. CDR3 coding DNA: TGCAGTGCTAGATTGAGAGGCATACTGCAAGAGACCCAGTACTTC.

The chain has TRBV6-6 and TRBJ2-3, with TRBD2 as a possible D gene (6 bases). Germline V gene lookup returns CDR1 MNHNY and CDR2 SVGAGI (reference sequence). The CDR3 is 16 residues long. V gave up 4 bases and J gave up 4 bases, with 18 bases separating them. The CDR3 here is CASSFEQGGRADTQYF. The CDR3 nucleotides read TGTGCCAGCAGTTTCGAGCAGGGAGGCCGGGCAGATACGCAGTATTTT.

This clonotype is a singleton in its sample. The chain carries TRBV7-8 and TRBJ1-3; TRBD1 might be the D (5 bases). This CDR3 is built from 18 residues. V was shortened by 4 bases and J by 0 bases, with 19 bases between the two germline ends. Germline V CDR1 and CDR2: SGHVS, FQNEAQ. In DNA form, the CDR3 reads TGTGCCAGCAGCTCCGTAACAAGGGGCCTACTCTCTGGAAACACCATATATTTT. Translation: CASSSVTRGLLSGNTIYF.

Only one count was recorded for this clonotype. V usage is TRBV7-3 and J usage is TRBJ2-4; TRBD1 is a possible D gene (6 bases). The last part of the DNA fits TRBJ2-7 better; the J call may be wrong. The CDR3 is made up of 16 amino acids. CDR1 SGHTA and CDR2 FQGTGA come from the germline V gene. In DNA form, the CDR3 reads TGTGCCAGCAGCTTAATGGGGGCAGGGACAAGATACGAGCAGTACTTC. Translating it yields CASSLMGAGTRYEQYF.

This chain links TRBV20-1 with TRBJ2-3; 7 bases align to TRBD2. V shed 5 bases, J shed 0 bases, and the junction held 8 bases outside the gene matches. This CDR3 comprises 15 residues. CDR1 is DFQATT and CDR2 is SNEGSKA in the germline V gene (reference sequence). CDR3 DNA: TGCAGTGCTCAGACGGGGGGACCTAGCACAGATACGCAGTATTTT. This sequence encodes CSAQTGGPSTDTQYF.

The chain combines TRBV7-9 with TRBJ2-3, with 10 bases lining up with TRBD1. The CDR3 covers 16 residues. Germline V lookup: CDR1 SEHNR, CDR2 FQNEAQ (reference sequence). The V gene end was trimmed by 3 bases and the J gene end by 2 bases; junction bases not matched to a gene: 5. In nucleotides, the CDR3 is TGTGCCAGCAGCTTTGGGACAGGGGCCTTCACAGATACGCAGTATTTT. Translating it yields CASSFGTGAFTDTQYF.

The chain links TRBV7-3 to TRBJ2-5, with 10 bases identical to TRBD2. The J segment lost 5 bases and the V segment lost 2 bases, leaving 8 bases of the junction unmatched. The germline V gene has CDR1 SGHTA and CDR2 FQGTGA. The CDR3 contains 16 residues. The CDR3 nucleotides are TGTGCCAGCAGCTTAGGGAGCGGGAGGGCCGCTGAGACCCAGTACTTC. Translation gives CASSLGSGRAAETQYF.

This clonotype was seen more than once but under ten times. The chain recombines TRBV10-3 with TRBJ2-6, with D uncertain. CDR3 size: 15 residues. The germline CDR1 and CDR2 sequences are ENHRY and SYGVKD. V was pared by 4 bases and J by 0 bases, with 7 bases between. The DNA of the CDR3 is TGTGCCATCAGTGCTCAGAGCTCTGGGGCCAACGTCCTGACTTTC. Translated, it gives CAISAQSSGANVLTF.